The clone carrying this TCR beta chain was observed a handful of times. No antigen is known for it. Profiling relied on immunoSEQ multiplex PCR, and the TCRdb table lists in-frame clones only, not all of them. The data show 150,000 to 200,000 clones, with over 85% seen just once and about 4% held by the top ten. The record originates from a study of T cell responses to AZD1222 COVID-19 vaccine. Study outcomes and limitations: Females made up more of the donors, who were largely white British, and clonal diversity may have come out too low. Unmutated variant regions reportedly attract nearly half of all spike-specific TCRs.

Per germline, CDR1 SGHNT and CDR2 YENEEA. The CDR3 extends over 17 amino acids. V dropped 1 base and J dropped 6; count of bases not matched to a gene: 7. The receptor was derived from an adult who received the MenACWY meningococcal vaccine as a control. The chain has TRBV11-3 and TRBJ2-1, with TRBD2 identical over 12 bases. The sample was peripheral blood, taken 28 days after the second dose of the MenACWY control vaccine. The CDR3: CASSLGTSGENSNEQFF. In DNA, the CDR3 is TGTGCCAGCAGCTTAGGGACTAGCGGGGAGAATTCCAATGAGCAGTTCTTC.